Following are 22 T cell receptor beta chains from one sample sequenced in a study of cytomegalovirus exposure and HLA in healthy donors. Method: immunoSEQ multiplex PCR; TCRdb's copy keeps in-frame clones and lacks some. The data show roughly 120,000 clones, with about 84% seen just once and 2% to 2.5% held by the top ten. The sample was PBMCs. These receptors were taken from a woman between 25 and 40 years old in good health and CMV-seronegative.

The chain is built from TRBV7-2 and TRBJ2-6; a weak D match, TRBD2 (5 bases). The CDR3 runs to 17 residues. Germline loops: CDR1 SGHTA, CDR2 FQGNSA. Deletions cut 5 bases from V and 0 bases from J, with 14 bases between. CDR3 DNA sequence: TGTGCCAGCAGCGTACAGAGAACTAGCTCTGGGGCCAACGTCCTGACTTTC. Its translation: CASSVQRTSSGANVLTF.

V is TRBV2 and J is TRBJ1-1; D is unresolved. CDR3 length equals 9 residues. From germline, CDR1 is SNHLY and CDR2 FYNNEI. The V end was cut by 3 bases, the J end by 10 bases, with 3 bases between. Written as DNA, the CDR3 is TGTGCCAGCAGTGATCGAGCTTTCTTT. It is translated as CASSDRAFF.

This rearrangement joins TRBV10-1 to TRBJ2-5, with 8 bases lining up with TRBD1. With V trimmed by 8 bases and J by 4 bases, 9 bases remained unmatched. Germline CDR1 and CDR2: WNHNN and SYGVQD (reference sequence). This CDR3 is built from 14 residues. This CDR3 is CASSMTGVGETQYF. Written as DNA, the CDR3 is TGCGCCAGCTCGATGACAGGGGTAGGAGAGACCCAGTACTTC.

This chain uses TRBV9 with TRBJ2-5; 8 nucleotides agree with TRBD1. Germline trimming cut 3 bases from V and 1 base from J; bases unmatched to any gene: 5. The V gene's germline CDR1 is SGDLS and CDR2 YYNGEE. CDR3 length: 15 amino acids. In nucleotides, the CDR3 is TGTGCCAGCAGCGGTAGCGACAGGGGCCAAGAGACCCAGTACTTC. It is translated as CASSGSDRGQETQYF.

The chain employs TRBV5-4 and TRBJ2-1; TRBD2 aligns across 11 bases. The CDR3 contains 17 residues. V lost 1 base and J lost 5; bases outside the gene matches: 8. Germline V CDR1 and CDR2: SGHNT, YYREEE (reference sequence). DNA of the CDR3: TGTGCCAGCAGCTTGTCGGGGAGACTAGCGGGGAACAATGAGCAGTTCTTC. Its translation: CASSLSGRLAGNNEQFF. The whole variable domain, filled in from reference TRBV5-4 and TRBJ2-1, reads ETGVTQSPTHLIKTRGQQVTLRCSSQSGHNTVSWYQQALGQGPQFIFQYYREEENGRGNFPPRFSGLQFPNYSSELNVNALELDDSALYLCASSLSGRLAGNNEQFFGPGTRLTVL.

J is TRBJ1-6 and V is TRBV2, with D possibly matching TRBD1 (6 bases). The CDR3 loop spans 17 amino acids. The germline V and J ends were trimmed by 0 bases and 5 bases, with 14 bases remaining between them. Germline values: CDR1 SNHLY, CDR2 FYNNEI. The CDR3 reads CASSEAGGGAHNSPLHF. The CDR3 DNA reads TGTGCCAGCAGTGAAGCTGGCGGGGGCGCCCATAATTCACCCCTCCACTTT.

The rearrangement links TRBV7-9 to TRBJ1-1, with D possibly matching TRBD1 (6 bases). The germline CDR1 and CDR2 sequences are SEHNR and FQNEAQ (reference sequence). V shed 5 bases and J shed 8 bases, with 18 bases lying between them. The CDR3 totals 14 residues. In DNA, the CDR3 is TGTGCCAGCAGCGGGGGACAAGTGGTCCGGGAAGCTTTCTTT. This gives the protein CASSGGQVVREAFF.

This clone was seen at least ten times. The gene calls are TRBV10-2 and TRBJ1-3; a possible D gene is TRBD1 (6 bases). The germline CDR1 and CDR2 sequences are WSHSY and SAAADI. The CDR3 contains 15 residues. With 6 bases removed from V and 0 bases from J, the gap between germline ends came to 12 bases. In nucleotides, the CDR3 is TGCGCCAGCAGAGGGACATCGAGCTCTGGAAACACCATATATTTT. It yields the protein CASRGTSSSGNTIYF.

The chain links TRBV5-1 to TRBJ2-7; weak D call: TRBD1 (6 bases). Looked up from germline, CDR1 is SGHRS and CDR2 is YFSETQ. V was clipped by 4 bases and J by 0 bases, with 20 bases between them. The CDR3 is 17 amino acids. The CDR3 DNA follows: TGCGCCAGCAGCCGTTCTACAGGGAAGGGGATCTCCTACGAGCAGTACTTC. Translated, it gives CASSRSTGKGISYEQYF.

This chain's CDR3 is CASREGTASGGYTF. The CDR3 bases are TGTGCCAGCAGGGAGGGGACAGCGTCAGGAGGCTACACCTTC. The chain couples TRBV2 to TRBJ1-2, with TRBD1 matching over 7 bases. The CDR3 spans 14 residues. V lost 6 bases, J lost 8 bases, and 12 bases stayed unmatched. Germline CDR1 SNHLY, CDR2 FYNNEI. The full variable domain, its missing parts supplied by reference TRBV2 and TRBJ1-2, is EPEVTQTPSHQVTQMGQEVILRCVPISNHLYFYWYRQILGQKVEFLVSFYNNEISEKSEIFDDQFSVERPDGSNFTLKIRSTKLEDSAMYFCASREGTASGGYTFGSGTRLTVV.

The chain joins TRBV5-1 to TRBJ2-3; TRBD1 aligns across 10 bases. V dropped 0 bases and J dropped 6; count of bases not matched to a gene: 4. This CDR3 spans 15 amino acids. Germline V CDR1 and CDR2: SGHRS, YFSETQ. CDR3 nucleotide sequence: TGCGCCAGCAGCTTGGAGGGACAGGGGAGGGATACGCAGTATTTT. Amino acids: CASSLEGQGRDTQYF.

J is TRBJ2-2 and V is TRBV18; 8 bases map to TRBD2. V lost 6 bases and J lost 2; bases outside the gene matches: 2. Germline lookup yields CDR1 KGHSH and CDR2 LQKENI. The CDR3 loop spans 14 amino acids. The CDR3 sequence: CASSRGGNTGELFF. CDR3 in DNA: TGTGCCAGCTCCCGGGGGGGCAACACCGGGGAGCTGTTTTTT.

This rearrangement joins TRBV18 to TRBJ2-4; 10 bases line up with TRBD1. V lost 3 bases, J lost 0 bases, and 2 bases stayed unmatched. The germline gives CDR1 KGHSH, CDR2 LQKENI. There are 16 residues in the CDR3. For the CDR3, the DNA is TGTGCCAGCTCACCGGGGACAGGGGTAGCCAAAAACATTCAGTACTTC. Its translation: CASSPGTGVAKNIQYF.

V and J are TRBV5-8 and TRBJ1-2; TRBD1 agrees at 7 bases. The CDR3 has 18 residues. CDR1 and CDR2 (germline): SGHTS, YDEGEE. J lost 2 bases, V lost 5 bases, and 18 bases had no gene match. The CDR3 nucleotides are TGTGCCAGCAGTGCACCTGGACTGGCGACAGGGCGAAACTATGGCTACACCTTC. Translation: CASSAPGLATGRNYGYTF.

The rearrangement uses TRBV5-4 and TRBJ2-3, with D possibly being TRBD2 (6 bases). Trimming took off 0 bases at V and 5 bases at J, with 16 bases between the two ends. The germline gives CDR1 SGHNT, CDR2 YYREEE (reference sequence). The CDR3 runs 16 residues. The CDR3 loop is CASSLGAGQWGDTQYF. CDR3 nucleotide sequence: TGTGCCAGCAGCTTGGGGGCGGGGCAATGGGGAGATACGCAGTATTTT.

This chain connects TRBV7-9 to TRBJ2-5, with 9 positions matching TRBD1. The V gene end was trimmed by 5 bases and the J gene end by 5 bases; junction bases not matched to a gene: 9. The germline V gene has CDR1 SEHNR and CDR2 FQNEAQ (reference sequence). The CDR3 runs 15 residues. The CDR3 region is CASSDIDRGEETQYF. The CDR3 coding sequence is TGTGCCAGCAGCGATATAGACAGGGGGGAGGAGACCCAGTACTTC.

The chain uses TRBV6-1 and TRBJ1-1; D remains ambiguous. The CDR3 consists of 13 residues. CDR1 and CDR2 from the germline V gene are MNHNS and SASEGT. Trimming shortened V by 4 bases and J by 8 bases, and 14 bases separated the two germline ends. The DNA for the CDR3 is TGTGCCAGCAGTGCAAGAAAGCGAGACGAAGCTTTCTTT. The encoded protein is CASSARKRDEAFF.

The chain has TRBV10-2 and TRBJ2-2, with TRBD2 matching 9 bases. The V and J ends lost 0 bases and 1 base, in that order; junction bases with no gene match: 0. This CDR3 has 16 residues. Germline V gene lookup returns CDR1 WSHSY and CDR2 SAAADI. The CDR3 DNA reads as TGCGCCAGCAGTGAGTCTAGCGGGGGGAACACCGGGGAGCTGTTTTTT. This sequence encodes CASSESSGGNTGELFF.

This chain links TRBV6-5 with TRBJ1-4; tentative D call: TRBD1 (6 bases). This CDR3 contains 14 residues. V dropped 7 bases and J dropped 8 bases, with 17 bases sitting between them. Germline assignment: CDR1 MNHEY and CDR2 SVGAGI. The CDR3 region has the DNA TGTGCCAGCAAAATTGACAGGACAGCCGAAAAACTGTTTTTT. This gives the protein CASKIDRTAEKLFF.

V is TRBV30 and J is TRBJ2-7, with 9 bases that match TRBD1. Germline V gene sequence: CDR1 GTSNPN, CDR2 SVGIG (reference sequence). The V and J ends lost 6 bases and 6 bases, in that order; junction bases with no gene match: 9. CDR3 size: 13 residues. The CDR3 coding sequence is TGTGCCTGCCGGAACAGGGGGCCAGGCGAGCAGTACTTC. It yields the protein CACRNRGPGEQYF.

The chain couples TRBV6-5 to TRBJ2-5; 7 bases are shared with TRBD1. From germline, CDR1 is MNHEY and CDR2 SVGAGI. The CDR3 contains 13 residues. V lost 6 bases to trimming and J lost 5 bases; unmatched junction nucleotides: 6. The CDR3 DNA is TGTGCCAGCAGGCCGACAGGGCTTGAGACCCAGTACTTC. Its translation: CASRPTGLETQYF.

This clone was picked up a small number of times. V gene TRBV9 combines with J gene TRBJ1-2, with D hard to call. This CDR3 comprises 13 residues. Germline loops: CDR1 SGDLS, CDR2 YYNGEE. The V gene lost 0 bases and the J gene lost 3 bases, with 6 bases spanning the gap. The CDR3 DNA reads TGTGCCAGCAGCGTAGGCGGGGACTATGGCTACACCTTC. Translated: CASSVGGDYGYTF.